This T cell receptor beta chain was sequenced in a study of PD-L1 blockade in urothelial cancer. Study context: Patients had undergone 0 to 3 prior chemotherapy regimens. Blood drawn 3 weeks (second dose) and 6 weeks after treatment start was analyzed. There were a median of roughly 140,000 T cells in blood samples.

Time point described: peripheral blood 6 weeks after treatment start. CDR1 MNHNS and CDR2 SASEGT come from the germline V gene. CDR3 size: 14 residues. Trimming pared 6 bases from V and 2 bases from J, leaving 14 bases between. The authors spiked synthetic TCR analog templates into each PCR. TCRdb keeps only in-frame clones here, not all; method: immunoSEQ multiplex PCR. Among about 45,000 clones listed, approximately 82% were seen once. V usage is TRBV6-1 and J usage is TRBJ2-7, with D tentatively TRBD1 (6 bases). Here the sequenced sample was PBMCs, taken around atezolizumab (anti-PD-L1) treatment. This TCR was recovered from a man in his fifties or sixties with urothelial cancer. CDR3 nucleotide sequence: TGTGCCAGCAGGAGGGACATACCGACCTACGAGCAGTACTTC. Translated: CASRRDIPTYEQYF.